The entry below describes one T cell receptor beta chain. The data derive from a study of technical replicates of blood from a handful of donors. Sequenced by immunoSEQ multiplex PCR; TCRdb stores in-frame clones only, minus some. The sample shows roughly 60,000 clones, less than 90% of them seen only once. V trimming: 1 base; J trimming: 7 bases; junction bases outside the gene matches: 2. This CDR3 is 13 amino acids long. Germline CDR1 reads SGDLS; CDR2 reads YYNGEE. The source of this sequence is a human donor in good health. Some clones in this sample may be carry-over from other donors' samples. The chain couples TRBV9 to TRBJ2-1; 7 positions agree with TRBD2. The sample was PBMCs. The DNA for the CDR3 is TGTGCCAGCAGCGTAAGACTAGCAAATGAGCAGTTCTTC. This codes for CASSVRLANEQFF.